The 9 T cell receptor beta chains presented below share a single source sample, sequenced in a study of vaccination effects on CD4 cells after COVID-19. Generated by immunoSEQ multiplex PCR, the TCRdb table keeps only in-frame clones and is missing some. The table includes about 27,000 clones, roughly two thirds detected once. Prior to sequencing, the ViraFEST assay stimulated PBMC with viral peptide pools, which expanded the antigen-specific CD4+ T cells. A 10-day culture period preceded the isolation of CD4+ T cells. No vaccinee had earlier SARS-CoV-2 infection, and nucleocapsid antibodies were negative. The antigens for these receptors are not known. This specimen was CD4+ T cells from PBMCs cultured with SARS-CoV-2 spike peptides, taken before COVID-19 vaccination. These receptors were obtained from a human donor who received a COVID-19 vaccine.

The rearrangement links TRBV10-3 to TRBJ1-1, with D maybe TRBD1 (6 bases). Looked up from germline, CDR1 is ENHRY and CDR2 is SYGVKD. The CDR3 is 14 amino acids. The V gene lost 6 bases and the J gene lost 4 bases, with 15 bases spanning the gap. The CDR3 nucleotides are TGTGCCATCAGAGGGACAATTTTAGGCACTGAAGCTTTCTTT. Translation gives CAIRGTILGTEAFF.

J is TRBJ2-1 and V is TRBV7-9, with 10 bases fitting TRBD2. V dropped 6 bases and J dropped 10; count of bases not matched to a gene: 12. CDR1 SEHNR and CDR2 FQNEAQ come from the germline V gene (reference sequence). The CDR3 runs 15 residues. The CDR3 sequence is CASSLALAGDWEQFF. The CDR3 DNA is TGTGCCAGCAGTCTGGCGCTAGCGGGGGACTGGGAGCAGTTCTTC.

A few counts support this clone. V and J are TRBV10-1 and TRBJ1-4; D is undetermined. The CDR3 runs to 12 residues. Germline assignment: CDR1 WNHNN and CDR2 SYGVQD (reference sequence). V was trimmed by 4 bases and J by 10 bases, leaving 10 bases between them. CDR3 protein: CASSAGSGKLFF. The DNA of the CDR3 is TGCGCCAGCAGTGCTGGGTCCGGAAAACTGTTTTTT.

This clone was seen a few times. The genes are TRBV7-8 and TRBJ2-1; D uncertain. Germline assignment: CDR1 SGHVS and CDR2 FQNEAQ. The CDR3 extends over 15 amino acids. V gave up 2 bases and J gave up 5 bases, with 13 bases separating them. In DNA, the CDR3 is TGTGCCAGCAGCTTAAGGGCGCGTGCTGACAATGAGCAGTTCTTC. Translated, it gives CASSLRARADNEQFF.

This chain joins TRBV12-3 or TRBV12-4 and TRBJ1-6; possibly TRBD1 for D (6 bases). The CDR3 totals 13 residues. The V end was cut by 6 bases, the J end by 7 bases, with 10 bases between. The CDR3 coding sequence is TGTGCCAGCAGAGACACAGGGAATTCACCCCTCCACTTT. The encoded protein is CASRDTGNSPLHF.

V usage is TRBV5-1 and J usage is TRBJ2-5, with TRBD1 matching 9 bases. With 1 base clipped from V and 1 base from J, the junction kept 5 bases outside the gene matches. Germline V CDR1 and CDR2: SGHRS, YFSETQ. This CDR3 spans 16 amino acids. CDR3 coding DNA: TGCGCCAGCAGCTTGTGGGGACAGGGTCGCCAAGAGACCCAGTACTTC. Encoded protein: CASSLWGQGRQETQYF.

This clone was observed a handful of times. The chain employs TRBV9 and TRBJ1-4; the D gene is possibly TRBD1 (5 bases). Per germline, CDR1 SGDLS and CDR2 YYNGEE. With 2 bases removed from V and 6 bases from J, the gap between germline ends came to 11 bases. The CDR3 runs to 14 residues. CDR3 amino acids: CASSVGTVDEKLFF. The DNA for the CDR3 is TGTGCCAGCAGCGTCGGGACTGTGGATGAAAAACTGTTTTTT. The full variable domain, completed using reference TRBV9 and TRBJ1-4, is DSGVTQTPKHLITATGQRVTLRCSPRSGDLSVYWYQQSLDQGLQFLIQYYNGEERAKGNILERFSAQQFPDLHSELNLSSLELGDSALYFCASSVGTVDEKLFFGSGTQLSVL.

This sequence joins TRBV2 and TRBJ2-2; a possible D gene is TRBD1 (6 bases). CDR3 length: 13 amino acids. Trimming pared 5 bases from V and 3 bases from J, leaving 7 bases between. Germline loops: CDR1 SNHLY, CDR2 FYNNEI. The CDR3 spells CASSPGDTGELFF. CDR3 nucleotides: TGTGCCAGCAGTCCAGGGGACACCGGGGAGCTGTTTTTT.

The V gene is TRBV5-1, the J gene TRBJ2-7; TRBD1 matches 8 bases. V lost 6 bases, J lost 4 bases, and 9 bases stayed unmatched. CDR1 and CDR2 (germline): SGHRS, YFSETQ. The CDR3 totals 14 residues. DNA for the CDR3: TGCGCCAGCACCCAACAGGGGGGAGGATACGAGCAGTACTTC. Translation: CASTQQGGGYEQYF.